The clone carrying this T cell receptor beta chain was observed at least ten times. This sample is part of a study of T cells in Graves' hyperthyroidism and ophthalmopathy. The study excluded patients with uncontrolled infection, other autoimmune disease, pregnancy or lactation. PBMCs stemmed from about 9.7 ml fresh peripheral blood. There are 12 residues in the CDR3. V lost 6 bases and J lost 5, with 13 bases in between. CDR1 is DFQATT and CDR2 is SNEGSKA in the germline V gene (reference sequence). Regions amplified from RNA transcripts were the TCR beta CDR3 regions. During a first-round RT-PCR of the TCR CDR3, the HTBI primer set was used. TCRdb recomputed calls from the multiplex PCR reads with MiXCR, one row per CDR3 protein. The sample records more than 500,000 distinct CDR3 sequences, roughly a sixth being singletons.

The sequencing input was blood. The sequence derives from a woman aged 25 to 39 with Graves' ophthalmopathy. The V and J genes are TRBV20-1 and TRBJ2-5, with D maybe TRBD2 (5 bases). CDR3 coding DNA: TGCAGTGCCTATACGTCGGGGGAGACCCAGTACTTC. It translates to CSAYTSGETQYF.